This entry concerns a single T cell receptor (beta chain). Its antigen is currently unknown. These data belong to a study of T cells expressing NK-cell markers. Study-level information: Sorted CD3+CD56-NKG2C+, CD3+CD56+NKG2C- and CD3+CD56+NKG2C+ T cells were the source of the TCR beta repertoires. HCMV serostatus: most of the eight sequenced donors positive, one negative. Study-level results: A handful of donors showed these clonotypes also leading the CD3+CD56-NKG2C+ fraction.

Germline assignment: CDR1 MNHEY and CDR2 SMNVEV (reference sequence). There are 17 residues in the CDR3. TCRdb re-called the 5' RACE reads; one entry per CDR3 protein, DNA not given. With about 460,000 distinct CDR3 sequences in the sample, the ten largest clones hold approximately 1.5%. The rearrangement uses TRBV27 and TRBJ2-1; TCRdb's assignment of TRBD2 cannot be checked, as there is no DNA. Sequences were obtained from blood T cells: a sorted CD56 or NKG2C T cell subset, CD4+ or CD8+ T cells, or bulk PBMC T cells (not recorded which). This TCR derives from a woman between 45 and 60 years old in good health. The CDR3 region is CASSLFRLANTYNEQFF.